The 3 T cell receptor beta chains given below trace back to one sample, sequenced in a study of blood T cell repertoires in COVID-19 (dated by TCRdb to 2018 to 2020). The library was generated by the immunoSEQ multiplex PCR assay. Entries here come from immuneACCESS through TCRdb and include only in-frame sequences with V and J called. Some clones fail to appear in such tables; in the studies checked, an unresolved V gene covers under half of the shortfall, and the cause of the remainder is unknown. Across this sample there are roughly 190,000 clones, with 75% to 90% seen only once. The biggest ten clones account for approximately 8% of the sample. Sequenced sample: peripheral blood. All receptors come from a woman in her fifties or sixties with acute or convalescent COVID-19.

This CDR3 reads CASSSPGLGAVGKNIQYF. The CDR3 DNA reads TGTGCCAGCAGCTCCCCGGGACTAGGGGCCGTAGGCAAAAACATTCAGTACTTC. This sequence joins TRBV5-6 and TRBJ2-4; 8 nucleotides align to TRBD2. Germline V gene sequence: CDR1 SGHDT, CDR2 YYEEEE. The CDR3 loop spans 18 amino acids. The trim removed 3 bases at V and 3 bases at J, leaving 14 bases unmatched.

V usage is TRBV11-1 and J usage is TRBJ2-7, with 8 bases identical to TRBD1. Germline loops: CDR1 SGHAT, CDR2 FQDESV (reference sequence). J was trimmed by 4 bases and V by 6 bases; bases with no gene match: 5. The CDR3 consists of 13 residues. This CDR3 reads CASRGQGAYEQYV. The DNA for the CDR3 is TGTGCCAGCAGAGGACAGGGAGCTTACGAGCAGTACGTC.

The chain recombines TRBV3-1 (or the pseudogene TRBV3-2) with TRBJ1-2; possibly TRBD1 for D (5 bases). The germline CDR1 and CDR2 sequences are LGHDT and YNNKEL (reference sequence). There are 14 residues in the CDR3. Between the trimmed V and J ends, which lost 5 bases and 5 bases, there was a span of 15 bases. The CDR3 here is CASSSRTQIYGYTF. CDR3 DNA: TGTGCCAGCAGCAGCCGGACACAGATATATGGCTACACCTTC.